This passage covers 26 T cell receptor beta chains from one sample sequenced in a study of CD8 T cells in ankylosing spondylitis. TCRdb re-called the 5' RACE reads through MiXCR, storing one row per CDR3 protein. The repertoire consists of some 130,000 distinct CDR3 sequences, with more than 5.5% occurring once and the leading ten covering around 11%. Sequenced material: blood, either unsorted or a sorted T cell fraction (not recorded which). The receptors here all came from a female donor with ankylosing spondylitis or in good health (not recorded which).

The chain carries TRBV7-2 and TRBJ2-1; TRBD2 aligns across 10 bases. V gave up 5 bases and J gave up 8 bases; unmatched junction bases: 12. This CDR3 is 16 amino acids long. Germline values: CDR1 SGHTA, CDR2 FQGNSA. For the CDR3, the DNA is TGTGCCAGCAGCCGAAGCGGGGGGGTACTAAGCGATGAGCAGTTCTTC. This encodes CASSRSGGVLSDEQFF. The full variable domain, rest sourced from reference TRBV7-2 and TRBJ2-1, is GAGVSQSPSNKVTEKGKDVELRCDPISGHTALYWYRQSLGQGLEFLIYFQGNSAPDKSGLPSDRFSAERTGGSVSTLTIQRTQQEDSAVYLCASSRSGGVLSDEQFFGPGTRLTVL.

This clonotype was seen repeatedly, ten times or more. This chain connects TRBV5-1 to TRBJ2-1; 9 bases are a match to TRBD1. The germline V gene encodes CDR1 SGHRS and CDR2 YFSETQ. This CDR3 has 15 residues. V shed 4 bases, J shed 6 bases, and the junction held 8 bases outside the gene matches. CDR3 loop: CASSTLTGGGNEQFF. In DNA form, the CDR3 reads TGCGCCAGCAGCACCCTGACAGGGGGTGGCAATGAGCAGTTCTTC. The entire variable domain, with the rest obtained from reference TRBV5-1 and TRBJ2-1, is as follows: KAGVTQTPRYLIKTRGQQVTLSCSPISGHRSVSWYQQTPGQGLQFLFEYFSETQRNKGNFPGRFSGRQFSNSRSEMNVSTLELGDSALYLCASSTLTGGGNEQFFGPGTRLTVL.

This clonotype was detected ten times or more. The chain couples TRBV20-1 to TRBJ2-3; 7 bases are shared with TRBD2. From germline, CDR1 is DFQATT and CDR2 SNEGSKA (reference sequence). The V and J ends lost 2 bases and 1 base, in that order; junction bases with no gene match: 3. The CDR3 covers 14 residues. The CDR3 DNA reads as TGCAGTGCTAGAACCGGACTAGGCACAGATACGCAGTATTTT. It specifies CSARTGLGTDTQYF.

The sample holds one count of this clonotype. V usage is TRBV29-1 and J usage is TRBJ1-2; perhaps TRBD1 as D (5 bases). Trimming took off 3 bases at V and 8 bases at J, with 16 bases between the two ends. The CDR3 runs 13 residues. Germline V CDR1 and CDR2: SQVTM, ANQGSEA. The CDR3 reads CSVDLGGTGGYTF. For the CDR3, the DNA is TGCAGCGTTGATTTGGGTGGGACGGGAGGCTACACCTTC.

This clonotype was found many times. This chain uses TRBV2 with TRBJ2-3; 7 nucleotides align to TRBD2. With V trimmed by 3 bases and J by 0 bases, 3 bases remained unmatched. Germline V gene data show CDR1 as SNHLY and CDR2 as FYNNEI. The CDR3 is made up of 15 amino acids. Written as DNA, the CDR3 is TGTGCCAGCAGTGACCTAGCGGACAGCACAGATACGCAGTATTTT. Translated: CASSDLADSTDTQYF.

This clonotype was detected only a few times. The genes are TRBV11-3 and TRBJ2-1; D is perhaps TRBD1 (6 bases). The V and J ends lost 1 base and 7 bases respectively, with 14 bases between them. In germline, CDR1 is SGHNT, CDR2 YENEEA. The length of the CDR3 is 15 residues. The CDR3 region is CASSLVNRGQNEQFF. CDR3 nucleotide sequence: TGTGCCAGCAGCTTAGTTAATCGTGGACAGAATGAGCAGTTCTTC.

This clonotype was seen at least ten times. This chain links TRBV12-3 or TRBV12-4 with TRBJ1-2; D uncertain. There are 14 residues in the CDR3. The germline V and J ends were trimmed by 2 bases and 7 bases, with 14 bases remaining between them. CDR3 residues: CASSLSAVPPGYTF. The DNA for the CDR3 is TGTGCCAGCAGTTTAAGTGCAGTTCCACCTGGCTACACCTTC.

This clonotype has a count of ten or more. This sequence joins TRBV28 and TRBJ2-7; possibly TRBD1 for D (6 bases). CDR3 length equals 12 residues. Trimming cost V 5 bases and J 4 bases, with 9 bases left between them. Germline V CDR1 and CDR2: MDHEN, SYDVKM. CDR3 coding DNA: TGTGCCAGCAGTGACAGGATGTACGAGCAGTACTTC. Translation: CASSDRMYEQYF.

The chain has TRBV10-3 and TRBJ2-5; TRBD2 agrees at 10 bases. The CDR3 length is 15 residues. The J segment lost 1 base and the V segment lost 10 bases, leaving 9 bases of the junction unmatched. The germline CDR1 and CDR2 sequences are ENHRY and SYGVKD. In DNA, the CDR3 is TGTGCCACGGCGGATAGCGGGGGGCCCCAAGAGACCCAGTACTTC. It translates to CATADSGGPQETQYF.

The V gene is TRBV7-9, the J gene TRBJ2-7, with D maybe TRBD2 (5 bases). CDR1 and CDR2 (germline): SEHNR, FQNEAQ (reference sequence). The CDR3 totals 12 residues. V shed 3 bases and J shed 7 bases, with 10 bases lying between them. The CDR3 region is CASSFGTGEQYF. CDR3 nucleotides: TGTGCCAGCAGCTTTGGAACGGGGGAGCAGTACTTC. Supplemented by reference TRBV7-9 and TRBJ2-7, the full variable domain reads DTGVSQNPRHKITKRGQNVTFRCDPISEHNRLYWYRQTLGQGPEFLTYFQNEAQLEKSRLLSDRFSAERPKGSFSTLEIQRTEQGDSAMYLCASSFGTGEQYFGPGTRLTVT.

This clonotype has ten or more counts. This rearrangement joins TRBV6-1 to TRBJ1-6; tentatively, D is TRBD1 (5 bases). This CDR3 comprises 18 residues. Germline V gives CDR1 MNHNS, CDR2 SASEGT. The V end lost 6 bases, the J end lost 2 bases, and 20 bases lay between the germline ends. CDR3: CASSPTGGEATYNSPLHF. The DNA of the CDR3 is TGTGCCAGCAGCCCAACAGGAGGGGAGGCCACCTATAATTCACCCCTCCACTTT.

This clonotype was counted many times. This chain's CDR3 is CASFDRVISDTQYF. The DNA for the CDR3 is TGTGCCAGCTTTGACAGGGTGATTTCAGATACGCAGTATTTT. V usage is TRBV2 and J usage is TRBJ2-3; 7 nucleotides match TRBD1. Per the germline V gene, CDR1 is SNHLY and CDR2 is FYNNEI. This CDR3 contains 14 residues. V lost 8 bases and J lost 4; bases outside the gene matches: 9.

The J gene is TRBJ1-2, the V gene TRBV5-1; the D is unclear. Trimming removed 7 bases at V and 10 bases at J, with 20 bases between. From germline, CDR1 is SGHRS and CDR2 YFSETQ. The CDR3 is 13 amino acids. The CDR3 sequence is CASSQGSSGDYTF. The CDR3 DNA sequence: TGCGCCAGCTCTCAAGGCTCTTCGGGAGACTACACCTTC.

This clonotype was counted a few times. The chain employs TRBV7-9 and TRBJ1-2, with a tentative D call TRBD1 (6 bases). V was pared by 5 bases and J by 3 bases, with 13 bases between. This CDR3 is built from 14 residues. Germline V gene lookup returns CDR1 SEHNR and CDR2 FQNEAQ (reference sequence). CDR3 nucleotides: TGTGCCAGCAGCCTAAAACAGGGAGACTATGGCTACACCTTC. The encoded protein is CASSLKQGDYGYTF.

This clonotype appeared many times. The V call is TRBV5-1, the J call TRBJ2-7; D is undetermined. The V gene lost 0 bases and the J gene lost 0 bases, with 7 bases spanning the gap. The CDR3 has 14 amino acids. CDR1 SGHRS and CDR2 YFSETQ come from the germline V gene. The CDR3 nucleotides are TGCGCCAGCAGCTTGGGGACGGCCTCCTACGAGCAGTACTTC. Protein sequence: CASSLGTASYEQYF.

This clonotype occurred many times. V is TRBV6-2 or TRBV6-3 and J is TRBJ2-1; D is uncertain. V was cut by 2 bases and J by 12 bases, with 17 bases left in between. The CDR3 has 14 amino acids. CDR1 and CDR2 from the germline V gene are MNHEY and SVGEGT. The CDR3: CASSYPGKIRGQFF. The CDR3 region has the DNA TGTGCCAGCAGTTACCCTGGAAAGATCCGTGGGCAGTTCTTC.

There are many counts of this clonotype. The V and J genes are TRBV20-1 and TRBJ1-2; D may be TRBD1 (5 bases). The CDR3 length is 14 residues. Germline loops: CDR1 DFQATT, CDR2 SNEGSKA (reference sequence). V dropped 6 bases and J dropped 3 bases, with 17 bases sitting between them. This CDR3 reads CSASGAGTYYGYTF. CDR3 sequence (DNA): TGCAGTGCCTCCGGGGCGGGGACGTACTATGGCTACACCTTC.

This clonotype was found many times. J is TRBJ2-1 and V is TRBV12-3 or TRBV12-4; 7 bases map to TRBD1. V trimming: 4 bases; J trimming: 5 bases; junction bases outside the gene matches: 5. The CDR3 is 14 residues long. The DNA for the CDR3 is TGTGCCAGCAGTTGGTTGACAGGGCACAATGAGCAGTTCTTC. It yields the protein CASSWLTGHNEQFF.

Regarding this clonotype: A much larger clonotype is one base distant, so this may be a read error. This chain connects TRBV9 to TRBJ2-3; D gene uncertain. CDR1 is SGDLS and CDR2 is YYNGEE in the germline V gene. The CDR3 consists of 11 residues. The V end lost 10 bases, the J end lost 2 bases, and 8 bases lay between the germline ends. Here the CDR3 DNA reads TGTGCCGCCAGATCCACAGATACGCAGTATTTT. This sequence encodes CAARSTDTQYF.

Ten or more counts support this clonotype. The chain combines TRBV7-9 with TRBJ1-2; D is uncertain. V lost 4 bases and J lost 14, with 17 bases in between. Per germline, CDR1 SEHNR and CDR2 FQNEAQ (reference sequence). The CDR3 length is 12 residues. The CDR3 sequence is CASSSGLASLTF. The CDR3 DNA reads as TGTGCCAGCAGCTCCGGTTTGGCGTCGTTAACCTTC.

This clonotype was detected ten times or more. The chain couples TRBV7-2 to TRBJ2-5; D gene uncertain. The CDR3 consists of 13 residues. Germline assignment: CDR1 SGHTA and CDR2 FQGNSA. V shed 2 bases and J shed 4 bases, with 8 bases lying between them. In DNA, the CDR3 is TGTGCCAGCAGCTTAAATAGTCGAGAGACCCAGTACTTC. It specifies CASSLNSRETQYF.

The sample holds many counts of this clonotype. The chain links TRBV9 to TRBJ1-1; tentative D call: TRBD1 (5 bases). Germline values: CDR1 SGDLS, CDR2 YYNGEE. The CDR3 consists of 11 residues. The ends were cut back, 5 bases at V and 8 bases at J, with 10 bases in the middle. In nucleotides, the CDR3 is TGTGCCAGCAGTTCCCGGGGCGAAGCTTTCTTT. Translated: CASSSRGEAFF.

J is TRBJ2-2 and V is TRBV12-3 or TRBV12-4; the match to TRBD2 covers 12 bases. V trimming: 5 bases; J trimming: 3 bases; junction bases outside the gene matches: 10. This CDR3 spans 18 amino acids. In nucleotides, the CDR3 is TGTGCCAGCAGTCCATACTCCCGGACTAGCGGGGACACCGGGGAGCTGTTTTTT. This translates into CASSPYSRTSGDTGELFF.

The rearrangement joins TRBV19 to TRBJ2-1; 7 bases are a match to TRBD2. The J segment lost 9 bases and the V segment lost 2 bases, leaving 7 bases of the junction unmatched. The CDR3 has 14 residues. Germline CDR1 and CDR2: LNHDA and SQIVND (reference sequence). The CDR3 spells CASSIYPGRAEQFF. The CDR3 DNA sequence: TGTGCCAGTAGTATATATCCGGGGAGGGCTGAGCAGTTCTTC.

This clonotype was found a few times. Here the CDR3 reads CASSLARSAVDTQYF. The CDR3 DNA is TGTGCCAGCAGCTTGGCCCGGTCGGCGGTTGATACGCAGTATTTT. This chain connects TRBV5-4 to TRBJ2-3; D unclear. V lost 0 bases, J lost 6 bases, and 14 bases lay in between. The CDR3 is 15 amino acids. Germline V CDR1 and CDR2: SGHNT, YYREEE (reference sequence).

This chain links TRBV12-3 or TRBV12-4 with TRBJ2-2; TRBD1 agrees at 8 bases. Unmatched junction bases numbered 5, after V lost 0 bases and J lost 5 bases. The CDR3 length is 16 residues. The DNA of the CDR3 is TGTGCCAGCAGTTTAGCCGGCAGGGGGCAGACCGGGGAGCTGTTTTTT. This gives the protein CASSLAGRGQTGELFF.